What follows are 9 T cell receptor beta chains derived from one specimen sequenced in a study of cytomegalovirus exposure and HLA in healthy donors. The study ran its PCR with 60 Vbeta and 13 Jbeta primers. Only in-frame clones appear in the TCRdb table, and some are missing; sequencing was by immunoSEQ multiplex PCR. Among about 140,000 clones listed, around 77% were seen once. Sequencing was performed on PBMCs. The receptors were sampled from a man aged 25 to 40 in good health and CMV-seronegative.

The chain links TRBV6-5 to TRBJ2-7; 11 nucleotides align to TRBD1. Trimming cost V 5 bases and J 7 bases; bases outside gene matches: 7. CDR1 and CDR2 (germline): MNHEY, SVGAGI. The CDR3 contains 14 residues. This chain's CDR3 is CASSKDRGPGEQYF. DNA of the CDR3: TGTGCCAGCAGTAAGGACAGGGGGCCAGGTGAGCAGTACTTC.

The count of this clone is one. This CDR3 reads CASSPGQGEETQYF. In nucleotides, the CDR3 is TGCGCCAGCAGCCCCGGACAGGGTGAGGAGACCCAGTACTTC. J is TRBJ2-5 and V is TRBV4-1; TRBD1 matches at 8 bases. The CDR3 has 14 residues. Germline CDR1 is MGHRA and CDR2 is YSYEKL. The junction had 6 bases not matched to a gene; V was cut back by 4 bases and J by 5 bases.

V and J are TRBV7-2 and TRBJ2-3; no definite D call. Trimming removed 2 bases at V and 3 bases at J, with 9 bases between. This CDR3 is built from 14 residues. Looked up from germline, CDR1 is SGHTA and CDR2 is FQGNSA. The CDR3 coding sequence is TGTGCCAGCAGCTTACTGGCTTTGACAGATACGCAGTATTTT. As protein: CASSLLALTDTQYF.

The gene calls are TRBV28 and TRBJ1-5; possible D gene TRBD1, 5 bases. The CDR3 is 14 amino acids. Germline-derived CDR1 and CDR2 are MDHEN and SYDVKM. The CDR3 DNA sequence: TGTGCTTCACAGGCGCCGCATAGCAATCAGCCCCAGCATTTT. This translates into CASQAPHSNQPQHF.

DNA of the CDR3: TGTGCCAGCAGTTACGGACAGGGGGCAAGAGCTTTCTTT. As protein: CASSYGQGARAFF. The V call is TRBV6-6, the J call TRBJ1-1, with 11 positions matching TRBD1. The CDR3 has 13 residues. V dropped 2 bases and J dropped 10; count of bases not matched to a gene: 3. Germline V gene sequence: CDR1 MNHNY, CDR2 SVGAGI (reference sequence).

Comments on this clone: A read error may account for a junction end that differs from germline. The chain has TRBV10-3 and TRBJ2-7, with TRBD1 identical over 8 bases. Germline V lookup: CDR1 ENHRY, CDR2 SYGVKD. The CDR3 has 14 amino acids. This CDR3 reads CAISPNQPGGSTDF. Here the CDR3 DNA reads TGTGCCATCAGCCCCAACCAACCAGGGGGCAGTACCGACTTC.

The rearrangement links TRBV4-1 to TRBJ1-2, with D possibly being TRBD1 (6 bases). V was cut by 3 bases and J by 1 base, with 9 bases left in between. Germline lookup yields CDR1 MGHRA and CDR2 YSYEKL. The CDR3 loop spans 14 amino acids. In DNA, the CDR3 is TGCGCCAGCAGCCAGCCACAGGGTAACTATGGCTACACCTTC. Its translation is CASSQPQGNYGYTF.

This rearrangement joins TRBV15 to TRBJ2-3; 9 bases fit TRBD2. The CDR3 loop spans 17 amino acids. The trim removed 0 bases at V and 4 bases at J, leaving 8 bases unmatched. Germline V gene data show CDR1 as LNHNV and CDR2 as YYDKDF (reference sequence). CDR3 region: CATSREMAGGPADTQYF. The CDR3 DNA sequence: TGTGCCACCAGCAGAGAGATGGCGGGGGGGCCGGCAGATACGCAGTATTTT.

This clone was seen a few times. The genes are TRBV5-6 and TRBJ1-4; D possibly corresponds to TRBD1 (6 bases). Trimming left V 3 bases short and J 7 bases short, with 16 bases between. The CDR3 extends over 15 amino acids. CDR1 is SGHDT, CDR2 YYEEEE, per germline. This CDR3 is CASSSFRDTVEKLFF. DNA of the CDR3: TGTGCCAGCAGCTCATTCAGGGACACTGTTGAAAAACTGTTTTTT.